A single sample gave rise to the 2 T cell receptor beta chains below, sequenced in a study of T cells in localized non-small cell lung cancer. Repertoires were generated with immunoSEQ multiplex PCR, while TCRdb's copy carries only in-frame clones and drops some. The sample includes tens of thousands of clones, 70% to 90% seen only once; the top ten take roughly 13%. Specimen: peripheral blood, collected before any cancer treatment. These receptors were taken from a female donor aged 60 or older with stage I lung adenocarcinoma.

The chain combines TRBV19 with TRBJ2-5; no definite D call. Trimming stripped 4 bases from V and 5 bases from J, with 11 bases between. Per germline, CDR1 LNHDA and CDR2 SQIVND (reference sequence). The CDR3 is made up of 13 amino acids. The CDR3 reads CASSKGIGETQYF. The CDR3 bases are TGTGCCAGTAGTAAGGGTATCGGGGAGACCCAGTACTTC.

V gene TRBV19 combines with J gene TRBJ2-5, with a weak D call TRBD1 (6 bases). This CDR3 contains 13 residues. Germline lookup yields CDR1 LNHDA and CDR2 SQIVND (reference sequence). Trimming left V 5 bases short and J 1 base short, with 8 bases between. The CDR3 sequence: CASSGQSQETQYF. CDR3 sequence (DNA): TGTGCCAGTAGTGGACAGAGCCAAGAGACCCAGTACTTC.